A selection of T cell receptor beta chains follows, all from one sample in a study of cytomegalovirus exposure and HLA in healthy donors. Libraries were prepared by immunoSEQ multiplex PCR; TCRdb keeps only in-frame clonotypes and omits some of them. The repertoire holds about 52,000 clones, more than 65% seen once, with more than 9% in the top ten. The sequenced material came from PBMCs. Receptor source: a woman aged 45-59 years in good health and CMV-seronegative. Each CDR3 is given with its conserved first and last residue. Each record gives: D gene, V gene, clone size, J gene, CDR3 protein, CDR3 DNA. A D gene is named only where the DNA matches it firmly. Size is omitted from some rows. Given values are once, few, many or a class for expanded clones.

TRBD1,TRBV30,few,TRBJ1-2,CAWSLRGPHRGYTF,TGTGCCTGGAGCCTTAGGGGGCCCCATAGGGGCTACACCTTC
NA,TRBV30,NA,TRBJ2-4,CAWSVSRLWLAKNIQYF,TGTGCCTGGAGTGTAAGCAGGTTATGGCTAGCCAAAAACATTCAGTACTTC
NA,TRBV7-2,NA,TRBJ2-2,CASSPRIGGPNTGELFF,TGTGCCAGCAGCCCTCGTATCGGGGGTCCGAACACCGGGGAGCTGTTTTTT
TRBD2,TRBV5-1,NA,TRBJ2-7,CASSLAAREGEQYF,TGCGCCAGCAGCTTGGCCGCTAGGGAGGGTGAGCAGTACTTC
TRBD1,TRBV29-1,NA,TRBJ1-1,CSVSQTGSTEAFF,TGCAGCGTTTCTCAGACAGGGAGCACTGAAGCTTTCTTT
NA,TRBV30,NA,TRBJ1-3,CAWSVGGYTIYF,TGTGCCTGGAGTGTAGGCGGATACACCATATATTTT
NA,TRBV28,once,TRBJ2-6,CASSLYSSGANVLTF,TGTGCCAGCAGTTTATATAGCTCTGGGGCCAACGTCCTGACTTTC
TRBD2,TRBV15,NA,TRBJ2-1,CATSRDLAGGPNEQFF,TGTGCCACCAGCAGAGATCTGGCGGGAGGGCCCAATGAGCAGTTCTTC
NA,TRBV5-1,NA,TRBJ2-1,CASSPEQGGLSNEQFF,TGCGCCAGCAGCCCCGAACAGGGTGGGCTTTCTAATGAGCAGTTCTTC
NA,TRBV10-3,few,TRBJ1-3,CAISVETGNTIYF,TGTGCCATCAGTGTCGAGACTGGAAACACCATATATTTT
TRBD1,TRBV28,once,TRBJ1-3,CASSLGYRGLINSGNTIYF,TGTGCCAGCAGTTTAGGGTACAGGGGCCTAATAAACTCTGGAAACACCATATATTTT
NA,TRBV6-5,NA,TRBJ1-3,CASSYEKGGANTIYF,TGTGCCAGCAGTTACGAAAAGGGAGGGGCGAACACCATATATTTT
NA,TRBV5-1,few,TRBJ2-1,CASSLGQENNEQFF,TGCGCCAGCAGCTTGGGACAGGAGAACAATGAGCAGTTCTTC
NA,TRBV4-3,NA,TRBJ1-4,CASSQDSAFNEKLFF,TGCGCCAGCAGCCAGGACAGCGCTTTTAATGAAAAACTGTTTTTT
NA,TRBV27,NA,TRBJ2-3,CASSSQGDTQYF,TGTGCCAGCAGCTCCCAGGGGGATACGCAGTATTTT
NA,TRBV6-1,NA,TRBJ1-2,CASSEIFYTF,TGTGCCAGCAGTGAAATCTTCTACACCTTC
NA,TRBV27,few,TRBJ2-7,CASSTYLKKTYEQYF,TGTGCCAGCAGTACCTACCTTAAGAAAACCTACGAGCAGTACTTC
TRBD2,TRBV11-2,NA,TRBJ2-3,CASSSLAGPAQYF,TGTGCCAGCAGCTCCCTAGCGGGGCCGGCGCAGTATTTT
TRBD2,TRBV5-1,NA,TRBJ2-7,CASSLLAGEGEQYF,TGCGCCAGCAGCTTACTAGCGGGGGAGGGAGAGCAGTACTTC
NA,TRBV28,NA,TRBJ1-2,CASSSQGFGGYTF,TGTGCCAGCAGTTCCCAGGGTTTTGGTGGCTACACCTTC
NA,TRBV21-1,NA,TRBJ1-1,CASRYVAFF,TGTGCCAGCAGATATGTAGCTTTCTTT
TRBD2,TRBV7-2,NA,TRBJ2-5,CASSLGGGGEETQYF,TGTGCCAGCAGCTTAGGGGGCGGGGGGGAAGAGACCCAGTACTTC
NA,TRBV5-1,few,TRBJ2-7,CASSLLAGTSYEQYF,TGCGCCAGCAGCTTGTTGGCAGGTACTTCCTACGAGCAGTACTTC
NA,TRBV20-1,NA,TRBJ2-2,CRRGGGELFF,TGCAGGCGTGGAGGCGGGGAGCTGTTTTTT
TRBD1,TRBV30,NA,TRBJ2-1,CAWSKDRGLLPHNEQFF,TGTGCCTGGAGTAAGGACAGGGGTCTGTTACCTCACAATGAGCAGTTCTTC
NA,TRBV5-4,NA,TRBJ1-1,CASSLDSYEAFF,TGTGCCAGCAGCCTTGACAGTTATGAAGCTTTCTTT
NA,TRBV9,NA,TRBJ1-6,CASSLGHLNSPLHF,TGTGCCAGCAGCCTCGGACACCTTAATTCACCCCTCCACTTT
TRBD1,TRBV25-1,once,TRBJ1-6,CASSAPTGLNSPLHF,TGTGCCAGCAGTGCTCCGACAGGGTTAAATTCACCCCTCCACTTT
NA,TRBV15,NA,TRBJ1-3,CATSREPGMSSGNTIYF,TGTGCCACCAGCAGAGAGCCAGGGATGTCCTCTGGAAACACCATATATTTT
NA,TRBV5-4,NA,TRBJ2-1,CASSIETEPGDEQFF,TGTGCCAGCAGCATCGAGACAGAACCTGGCGATGAGCAGTTCTTC
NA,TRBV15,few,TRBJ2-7,CATSDEGGVKMAEQYF,TGTGCCACCAGCGATGAGGGTGGGGTCAAGATGGCCGAGCAGTACTTC
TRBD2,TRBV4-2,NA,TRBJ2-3,CASSLGGGGPDADTQYF,TGTGCCAGCAGCCTGGGTGGCGGGGGGCCGGACGCAGATACGCAGTATTTT
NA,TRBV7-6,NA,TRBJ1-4,CASSFGSGVQKLFF,TGTGCCAGCAGCTTTGGAAGCGGGGTTCAAAAACTGTTTTTT
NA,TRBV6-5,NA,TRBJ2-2,CASREFRGTGELFF,TGTGCCAGCAGGGAATTCAGGGGCACCGGGGAGCTGTTTTTT
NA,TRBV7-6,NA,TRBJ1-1,CASSYTGGTEAFF,TGTGCCAGCAGCTATACCGGAGGCACTGAAGCTTTCTTT
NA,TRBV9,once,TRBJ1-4,CASSPHAATNEKLFF,TGTGCCAGCAGCCCCCACGCAGCAACTAATGAAAAACTGTTTTTT
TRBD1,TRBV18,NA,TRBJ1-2,CASSHSRTGGARGYTF,TGTGCCAGCTCACACTCCCGGACAGGGGGCGCGAGAGGCTACACCTTC